This T cell receptor beta chain was identified during a study of shared clonotypes between healthy human individuals. Positively selected for CCR7, the CD45RO-negative cells used as naive CD8 cells excluded terminally differentiated effector memory CD45RA+ cells. Here immunoSEQ multiplex PCR was the method, and the copy in TCRdb shows in-frame clones only, minus some. The sample yields about 2,200,000 clones, about 92% seen once. This clone appeared once. The germline gives CDR1 SGDLS, CDR2 YYNGEE. Between the trimmed V and J ends, which lost 4 bases and 8 bases, there was a span of 15 bases. This CDR3 is built from 13 residues.

This clonotype originated in a man between 18 and 29 years old in good health. Some clones in this sample may be carry-over from other donors' samples. The gene calls are TRBV9 and TRBJ1-1; D gene unclear. Sample: naive CD8+ T cells from PBMCs. The DNA of the CDR3 is TGTGCCAGCAGCCCCCTCCCCGAACAGGAAGCTTTCTTT. Residues: CASSPLPEQEAFF.